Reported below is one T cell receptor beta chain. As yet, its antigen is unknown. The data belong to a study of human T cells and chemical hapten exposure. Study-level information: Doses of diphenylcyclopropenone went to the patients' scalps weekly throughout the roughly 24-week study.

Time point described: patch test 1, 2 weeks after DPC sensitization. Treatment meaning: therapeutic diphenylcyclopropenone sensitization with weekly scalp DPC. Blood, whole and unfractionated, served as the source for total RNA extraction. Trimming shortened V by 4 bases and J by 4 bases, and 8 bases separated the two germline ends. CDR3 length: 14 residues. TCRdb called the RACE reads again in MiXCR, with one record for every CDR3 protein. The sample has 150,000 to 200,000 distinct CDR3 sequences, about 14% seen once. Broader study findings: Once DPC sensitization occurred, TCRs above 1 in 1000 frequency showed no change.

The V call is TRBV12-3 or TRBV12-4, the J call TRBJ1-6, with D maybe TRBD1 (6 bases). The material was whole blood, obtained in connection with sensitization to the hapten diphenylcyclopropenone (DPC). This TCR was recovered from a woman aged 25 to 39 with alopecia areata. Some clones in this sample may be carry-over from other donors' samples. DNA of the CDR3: TGTGCCAGCAGTTCCGGACAGTATAATTCACCCCTCCACTTT. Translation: CASSSGQYNSPLHF.